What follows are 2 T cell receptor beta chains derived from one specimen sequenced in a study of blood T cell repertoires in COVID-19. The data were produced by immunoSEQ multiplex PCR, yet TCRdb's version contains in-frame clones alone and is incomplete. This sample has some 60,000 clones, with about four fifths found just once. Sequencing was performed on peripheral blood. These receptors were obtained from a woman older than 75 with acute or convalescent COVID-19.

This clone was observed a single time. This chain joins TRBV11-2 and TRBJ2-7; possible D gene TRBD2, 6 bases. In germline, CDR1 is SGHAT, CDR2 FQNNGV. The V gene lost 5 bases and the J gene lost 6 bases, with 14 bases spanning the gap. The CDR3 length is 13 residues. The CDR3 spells CASSPLRESEQYF. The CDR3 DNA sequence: TGTGCCAGCAGCCCACTTCGGGAGTCCGAGCAGTACTTC.

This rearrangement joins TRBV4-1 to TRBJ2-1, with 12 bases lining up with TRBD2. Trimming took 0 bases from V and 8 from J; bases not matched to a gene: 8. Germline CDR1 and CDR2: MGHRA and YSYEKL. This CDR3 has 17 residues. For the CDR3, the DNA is TGCGCCAGCAGCCAAGAGGTGACTAGCGGGAGTGGCGATGAGCAGTTCTTC. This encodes CASSQEVTSGSGDEQFF.